Listed here are 13 T cell receptor beta chains from one sample, sequenced in a study of T-cell reconstitution after alpha-beta-depleted transplantation in children. The TCRbeta library incorporated unique molecular identifiers. MiXCR was run by TCRdb on the PCR reads, yielding one entry per CDR3 protein. The sample has about 490,000 distinct CDR3 sequences; over 9.5% are singletons. This material consisted of PBMCs, taken before TCRalphabeta/CD19-depleted stem cell transplant. All receptors come from a child aged 2 to 10 with inherited bone marrow failure, due to receive a stem cell transplant.

In this sample, this clonotype turned up many times. The V and J genes are TRBV20-1 and TRBJ2-1; D gene ambiguous. Germline CDR1 is DFQATT and CDR2 is SNEGSKA (reference sequence). Deletions cut 0 bases from V and 4 bases from J, with 7 bases between. The CDR3 has 13 amino acids. CDR3 residues: CSARDKQYNEQFF. The CDR3 coding sequence is TGCAGTGCTAGAGATAAACAGTACAATGAGCAGTTCTTC.

This clonotype was recorded at least ten times. This chain connects TRBV20-1 to TRBJ2-1; D not resolved. Germline lookup yields CDR1 DFQATT and CDR2 SNEGSKA (reference sequence). This CDR3 comprises 10 residues. CDR3 sequence reads: CSAKYNEQFF. In DNA form, the CDR3 reads TGCAGCGCGAAATACAATGAGCAGTTCTTC.

There are many counts of this clonotype. The V gene is TRBV27, the J gene TRBJ1-5; D unresolved. Between the trimmed V and J ends, which lost 6 bases and 5 bases, there was a span of 14 bases. The germline gives CDR1 MNHEY, CDR2 SMNVEV (reference sequence). This CDR3 contains 14 residues. For the CDR3, the DNA is TGTGCCAGCAGCCCGTTGGACGAGTATCAGCCCCAGCATTTT. It specifies CASSPLDEYQPQHF.

This clonotype was counted many times. The CDR3 region is CSVEAAGTHNEQFF. The CDR3 DNA reads as TGCAGCGTTGAAGCGGCAGGGACACACAATGAGCAGTTCTTC. This chain links TRBV29-1 with TRBJ2-1; weak D call: TRBD1 (6 bases). This CDR3 region has 14 residues. With 1 base removed from V and 5 bases from J, the gap between germline ends came to 12 bases. Germline V gives CDR1 SQVTM, CDR2 ANQGSEA.

This clonotype has a count of ten or more. This rearrangement joins TRBV27 to TRBJ2-1; 9 nucleotides agree with TRBD2. The CDR3 has 16 amino acids. The germline V gene has CDR1 MNHEY and CDR2 SMNVEV (reference sequence). V lost 0 bases to trimming and J lost 5 bases; unmatched junction nucleotides: 5. The DNA of the CDR3 is TGTGCCAGCAGTTTATCGGCTAGCGGGATGAACAATGAGCAGTTCTTC. Encoded protein: CASSLSASGMNNEQFF.

Worth noting for this clonotype: Since a much larger clone is just one base distant, this may be a read error. V is TRBV10-2 and J is TRBJ2-6; D is possibly TRBD2 (6 bases). CDR3 size: 13 residues. CDR1 is WSHSY, CDR2 SAAADI, per germline. The CDR3 is CASWRAGAYVLTF. CDR3 DNA: TGCGCCAGCTGGAGGGCTGGGGCCTACGTCCTGACTTTC.

This clonotype was recorded at least ten times. The CDR3 nucleotides read TGTGCCAGCAGTCCACACCGGGGACAGGAGGGCACCGGGGAGCTGTTTTTT. Translating it yields CASSPHRGQEGTGELFF. The chain carries TRBV27 and TRBJ2-2; 8 positions match TRBD1. The V and J ends lost 5 bases and 4 bases, in that order; junction bases with no gene match: 12. Germline CDR1 reads MNHEY; CDR2 reads SMNVEV (reference sequence). The CDR3 length is 17 residues.

This clonotype was counted ten times or more. In DNA, the CDR3 is TGTGCCAGCGATTGGCCGGGACAGGACCTAAAAGAGACCCAGTACTTC. This encodes CASDWPGQDLKETQYF. The chain is built from TRBV6-1 and TRBJ2-5; 8 bases are shared with TRBD1. CDR1 and CDR2 (germline): MNHNS, SASEGT. The V gene end was trimmed by 8 bases and the J gene end by 3 bases; junction bases not matched to a gene: 14. The CDR3 runs 16 residues.

This clonotype appeared many times. The chain has TRBV4-3 and TRBJ2-2; 9 nucleotides align to TRBD2. Germline values: CDR1 LGHNA, CDR2 YSLEER. This CDR3 is 19 amino acids long. J gave up 4 bases and V 1 base, and 13 bases lay outside the gene matches. The DNA for the CDR3 is TGCGCCAGCAGCCAAGCAGGCATGGGCGCGGGAGGGAGCACCGGGGAGCTGTTTTTT. Its translation: CASSQAGMGAGGSTGELFF.

This clonotype has a count of ten or more. The chain links TRBV12-3 or TRBV12-4 to TRBJ2-1, with D unresolved. The CDR3 is 15 residues long. The V gene lost 6 bases and the J gene lost 0 bases, with 12 bases spanning the gap. Written as DNA, the CDR3 is TGTGCCAGCAGGGTTGCCCGGAACTCCTACAATGAGCAGTTCTTC. As protein: CASRVARNSYNEQFF.

CDR3 sequence reads: CATSRGPDTGREQYF. CDR3 DNA: TGTGCCACCAGCAGAGGGCCGGACACGGGACGGGAGCAGTACTTC. The V and J genes are TRBV15 and TRBJ2-7; either TRBD1 or TRBD2 may supply D (5 bases each). Trimming cost V 1 base and J 7 bases, with 17 bases left between them. This CDR3 region has 15 residues. Germline V gene lookup returns CDR1 LNHNV and CDR2 YYDKDF (reference sequence). The full variable domain, completed using reference TRBV15 and TRBJ2-7, is DAMVIQNPRYQVTQFGKPVTLSCSQTLNHNVMYWYQQKSSQAPKLLFHYYDKDFNNEADTPDNFQSRRPNTSFCFLDIRSPGLGDTAMYLCATSRGPDTGREQYFGPGTRLTVT.

In this sample, this clonotype turned up many times. The gene calls are TRBV20-1 and TRBJ2-1, with 10 bases identical to TRBD2. V lost 2 bases and J lost 3; bases outside the gene matches: 4. The germline V gene has CDR1 DFQATT and CDR2 SNEGSKA (reference sequence). CDR3 length equals 15 residues. The CDR3 protein is CSARPTSGNYNEQFF. The CDR3 nucleotides read TGCAGTGCTAGACCTACTAGCGGGAACTACAATGAGCAGTTCTTC.

At least ten counts were recorded for this clonotype. The CDR3 DNA reads as TGTGCCAGCAGCCAAGGTGGCAGGGTTGGCTATGGCTACACCTTC. It is translated as CASSQGGRVGYGYTF. The J gene is TRBJ1-2, the V gene TRBV7-2, with D perhaps TRBD1 (5 bases). In germline, CDR1 is SGHTA, CDR2 FQGNSA. V shed 5 bases and J shed 4 bases, with 17 bases lying between them. The length of the CDR3 is 15 residues.